A single sample is the source of the 31 T cell receptor beta chains below, sequenced in a study of blood T cells in healthy people across ages (dated by TCRdb to the mid-2010s). The library came from 5' RACE. The sample was run on an Illumina HiSeq 2500. A second PCR of roughly 6 to 11 cycles was run with a J-beta primer mix and a sample-barcoded 5' primer. TCRdb reprocessed the public reads (quality trimming at Q25 with fastp, clone calling with MiXCR) and kept in-frame beta chains. Identical CDR3 protein sequences are pooled into one entry, listed with their most common genes and DNA. For this sample there are 650,000 to 900,000 distinct CDR3 sequences; 62% appear just once. The ten biggest clones cover about a quarter of the sample. Sequencing used blood. These receptors all stem from a man aged 30 to 39 in good health.

The chain has TRBV25-1 and TRBJ2-5; 8 bases map to TRBD2. This CDR3 spans 14 amino acids. Germline V lookup: CDR1 MGHDK, CDR2 SYGVNS. The ends lost 4 bases at V and 7 bases at J; junction bases unmatched: 8. The CDR3 region has the DNA TGTGCCAGCAGTGGAACAGCGGGGGCGGGGACCCAGTACTTC. Translating it yields CASSGTAGAGTQYF.

On this clonotype itself: One end of the junction does not line up with germline, which may come from a read error. The genes are TRBV29-1 and TRBJ2-2; weak D call: TRBD1 (7 bases). CDR1 is SQVTM and CDR2 is ANQGSEA in the germline V gene. CDR3 length: 13 amino acids. The CDR3 reads CSVAGQNTRELFF. DNA of the CDR3: TGCAGCGTCGCGGGACAGAACACCAGGGAGCTGTTTTTT.

This chain connects TRBV7-3 to TRBJ2-1; perhaps TRBD1 as D (5 bases). The V gene's germline CDR1 is SGHTA and CDR2 FQGTGA. The CDR3 is 16 residues long. The V end lost 5 bases, the J end lost 4 bases, and 18 bases lay between the germline ends. CDR3 protein: CASSQVGRALYNEQFF. The CDR3 coding sequence is TGTGCCAGCAGCCAAGTCGGCAGGGCCCTTTACAATGAGCAGTTCTTC.

The V gene is TRBV11-2, the J gene TRBJ2-5; unclear D gene. Germline loops: CDR1 SGHAT, CDR2 FQNNGV. V lost 5 bases and J lost 5, with 24 bases in between. The CDR3 covers 17 residues. In DNA, the CDR3 is TGTGCCAGCAGCCCGAACGGAGCAGCCGGTTTTTCGGAGACCCAGTACTTC. Translating gives CASSPNGAAGFSETQYF.

V gene TRBV5-5 combines with J gene TRBJ1-1; D ambiguous. Germline CDR1 is SGHKS and CDR2 is YYEKEE (reference sequence). Trimming removed 0 bases at V and 4 bases at J, with 7 bases between. The CDR3 is 13 amino acids. DNA of the CDR3: TGTGCCAGCAGCTTGGGAACGAGCACTGAAGCTTTCTTT. The encoded protein is CASSLGTSTEAFF.

Worth noting for this clonotype: One end of the junction fails to match germline, which may point to a read error. The V call is TRBV12-3 or TRBV12-4, the J call TRBJ1-5; 8 bases match TRBD1. The CDR3 runs to 15 residues. DNA of the CDR3: TGTGCCGGCAGTTTAGCAGGGGGCCCCAATCAGCCCCAGCATTTT. It translates to CAGSLAGGPNQPQHF.

The chain is built from TRBV24-1 and TRBJ2-5; TRBD1 matches 12 bases. The J call is uncertain, as TRBJ2-7 better fits the DNA end. Germline V gene data show CDR1 as KGHDR and CDR2 as SFDVKD. This CDR3 spans 16 amino acids. The CDR3, as DNA: TGTGCCACCAGTGACAGGGACAGGGGGCAAATCTACGAGCAGTACTTC. Translating it yields CATSDRDRGQIYEQYF.

About this clonotype itself: At one end, the junction sequence differs from germline, possibly due to a read error. The chain has TRBV20-1 and TRBJ2-3, with a tentative D call TRBD2 (7 bases). CDR3 length: 14 residues. Looked up from germline, CDR1 is DFQATT and CDR2 is SNEGSKA (reference sequence). CDR3 coding DNA: TGCGGTGCTCGGGGGGCTAGCGGTACAGATACGCAGTATTTT. Amino acids: CGARGASGTDTQYF.

The V gene is TRBV6-5, the J gene TRBJ1-2; TRBD1 agrees at 7 bases. Germline V gene lookup returns CDR1 MNHEY and CDR2 SVGAGI. The CDR3 runs 13 residues. After removal of 5 bases from V and 3 bases from J, the junction contained 3 bases not matched to a gene. The CDR3 spells CASSRGQDYGYTF. The CDR3 nucleotides read TGTGCCAGCAGTAGGGGGCAGGACTATGGCTACACCTTC.

This clonotype was found a few times. The chain uses TRBV6-5 and TRBJ1-6, with 7 bases lining up with TRBD1. Germline V gene lookup returns CDR1 MNHEY and CDR2 SVGAGI. V lost 5 bases to trimming and J lost 9 bases; unmatched junction nucleotides: 10. The CDR3 extends over 15 amino acids. The CDR3 reads CASSASDRVFSPLHF. In DNA, the CDR3 is TGTGCCAGCAGTGCATCTGACAGGGTATTTTCACCCCTCCACTTT.

This clonotype was seen a handful of times. This chain joins TRBV7-6 and TRBJ2-5; possible D gene TRBD1, 6 bases. The last part of the DNA fits TRBJ2-7 better; the J call may be wrong. Per the germline V gene, CDR1 is SGHVS and CDR2 is FNYEAQ. CDR3 length equals 15 residues. CDR3 DNA: TGTGCCAGCAGCTTAGGAGTGGACAGTCCCTACGAGCAGTACTTC. Its protein product is CASSLGVDSPYEQYF.

The genes are TRBV12-3 or TRBV12-4 and TRBJ2-6, with 11 bases identical to TRBD1. V gave up 7 bases and J gave up 0 bases; unmatched junction bases: 5. The CDR3 is 17 residues long. CDR3 DNA sequence: TGTGCCAGCAATAAAGGGACAGGGGGCTCTGGGGCCAACGTCCTGACTTTC. Translated: CASNKGTGGSGANVLTF.

This clonotype was seen just once. The rearrangement joins TRBV28 to TRBJ2-3; 11 bases agree with TRBD2. Germline loops: CDR1 MDHEN, CDR2 SYDVKM. J lost 4 bases, V lost 4 bases, and 10 bases had no gene match. CDR3 size: 17 residues. In DNA, the CDR3 is TGTGCCAGCAGTTCCCGTCCCCTAGCGGGGGGAGCAGATACGCAGTATTTT. Protein: CASSSRPLAGGADTQYF.

CDR3 residues: CSVEGTSGISYNEQFF. The CDR3 DNA reads TGCAGCGTTGAAGGGACTAGCGGGATCTCCTACAATGAGCAGTTCTTC. The gene calls are TRBV29-1 and TRBJ2-1, with TRBD2 matching over 12 bases. CDR3 size: 16 residues. Germline V CDR1 and CDR2: SQVTM, ANQGSEA. V lost 1 base, J lost 0 bases, and 1 base stayed unmatched.

This chain connects TRBV12-3 or TRBV12-4 to TRBJ1-2; 9 positions agree with TRBD1. This CDR3 region has 13 residues. J gave up 10 bases and V 4 bases, and 7 bases lay outside the gene matches. The CDR3 region has the DNA TGTGCCAGCAGTTCCTACAGGGGGCACGACTACACCTTC. This sequence encodes CASSSYRGHDYTF.

J is TRBJ1-4 and V is TRBV6-5, with 7 bases that match TRBD1. The germline V gene has CDR1 MNHEY and CDR2 SVGAGI. J gave up 4 bases and V 6 bases, and 8 bases lay outside the gene matches. CDR3 length: 15 amino acids. The CDR3 is CASRSDRVFNEKLFF. The CDR3 DNA is TGTGCCAGCAGAAGCGACAGGGTTTTTAATGAAAAACTGTTTTTT.

The chain has TRBV6-2 or TRBV6-3 and TRBJ2-5, with TRBD1 matching over 8 bases. The CDR3 is 14 amino acids. CDR1 and CDR2 (germline): MNHEY, SVGEGT. V was pared by 8 bases and J by 4 bases, with 9 bases of the junction left unmatched. DNA for the CDR3: TGTGCCAGCCTCCGGACAGGGTGGGGAGAGACCCAGTACTTC. The encoded protein is CASLRTGWGETQYF.

The rearrangement uses TRBV2 and TRBJ1-4, with TRBD1 identical over 9 bases. V lost 8 bases to trimming and J lost 0 bases; unmatched junction nucleotides: 4. Germline assignment: CDR1 SNHLY and CDR2 FYNNEI. The CDR3 consists of 15 residues. The CDR3, as DNA: TGTGCCAGCCGGGACAGGGAGGCAACTAATGAAAAACTGTTTTTT. Translated, it gives CASRDREATNEKLFF.

This clonotype was seen a single time. V is TRBV6-6 and J is TRBJ2-3, with D unresolved. Per germline, CDR1 MNHNY and CDR2 SVGAGI (reference sequence). The CDR3 extends over 16 amino acids. Trimming pared 4 bases from V and 0 bases from J, leaving 14 bases between. The CDR3 region is CASSSTPRGSTDTQYF. For the CDR3, the DNA is TGTGCCAGCAGTTCAACCCCGAGAGGAAGCACAGATACGCAGTATTTT.

This clonotype was detected a few times. This chain connects TRBV5-1 to TRBJ2-3, with 14 nucleotides matching TRBD2. The trim removed 3 bases at V and 5 bases at J, leaving 2 bases unmatched. CDR1 is SGHRS, CDR2 YFSETQ, per germline. There are 15 residues in the CDR3. CDR3 nucleotides: TGCGCCAGCAGCTACGGACTAGCGGGGGGAGATACGCAGTATTTT. Amino acids: CASSYGLAGGDTQYF.

This clonotype appeared once. The genes are TRBV28 and TRBJ1-5; 11 bases fit TRBD1. The CDR3 runs to 19 residues. Trimming cost V 3 bases and J 0 bases; bases outside gene matches: 10. Germline CDR1 and CDR2: MDHEN and SYDVKM. CDR3 in DNA: TGTGCCAGCAGTTTGGGGGGACAGGGGGAGATTTTTAGCAATCAGCCCCAGCATTTT. It is translated as CASSLGGQGEIFSNQPQHF. The full variable domain, completed using reference TRBV28 and TRBJ1-5, is DVKVTQSSRYLVKRTGEKVFLECVQDMDHENMFWYRQDPGLGLRLIYFSYDVKMKEKGDIPEGYSVSREKKERFSLILESASTNQTSMYLCASSLGGQGEIFSNQPQHFGDGTRLSIL.

The V gene is TRBV7-2, the J gene TRBJ2-7; the D gene is possibly TRBD2 (5 bases). Germline values: CDR1 SGHTA, CDR2 FQGNSA. Trimming pared 5 bases from V and 6 bases from J, leaving 14 bases between. This CDR3 spans 13 amino acids. CDR3 loop: CASSISRGFEQYF. The CDR3 nucleotides read TGTGCCAGCAGCATTAGTCGGGGATTCGAGCAGTACTTC. Together with reference TRBV7-2 and TRBJ2-7, the CDR3 gives the full variable domain: GAGVSQSPSNKVTEKGKDVELRCDPISGHTALYWYRQSLGQGLEFLIYFQGNSAPDKSGLPSDRFSAERTGGSVSTLTIQRTQQEDSAVYLCASSISRGFEQYFGPGTRLTVT.

The chain couples TRBV6-6 to TRBJ2-3; D is possibly TRBD2 (6 bases). Germline V CDR1 and CDR2: MNHNY, SVGAGI (reference sequence). CDR3 length: 15 amino acids. Trimming cost V 6 bases and J 3 bases, with 16 bases left between them. CDR3 sequence reads: CASSRRVLRTDTQYF. In DNA form, the CDR3 reads TGTGCCAGCAGCCGGAGGGTGTTGAGAACAGATACGCAGTATTTT.

The V call is TRBV7-2, the J call TRBJ1-1; D is uncertain. The CDR3 spans 13 residues. V was clipped by 1 base and J by 6 bases, with 9 bases between them. CDR1 SGHTA and CDR2 FQGNSA come from the germline V gene. In DNA form, the CDR3 reads TGTGCCAGCAGCTTAGGGGGAGTCCCTGAAGCTTTCTTT. Its translation: CASSLGGVPEAFF.

This clonotype has just one count. The rearrangement links TRBV5-1 to TRBJ2-1; TRBD1 agrees at 10 bases. Germline V gene data show CDR1 as SGHRS and CDR2 as YFSETQ. This CDR3 region has 14 residues. Germline trimming cut 4 bases from V and 8 bases from J; bases unmatched to any gene: 6. The CDR3 protein is CASSRTGGNYEQFF. DNA of the CDR3: TGCGCCAGCAGCAGGACAGGGGGTAACTATGAGCAGTTCTTC.

V and J are TRBV10-3 and TRBJ1-6, with D possibly matching TRBD1 (5 bases). The length of the CDR3 is 16 residues. Germline CDR1 is ENHRY and CDR2 is SYGVKD. V was trimmed by 2 bases and J by 7 bases, leaving 15 bases between them. The CDR3 DNA reads TGTGCCATCAGTGAGGCCCAAGGGGCCCCAAATTCACCCCTCCACTTT. Amino acid sequence: CAISEAQGAPNSPLHF.

This clonotype came up once. This chain uses TRBV6-5 with TRBJ2-7; either TRBD1 or TRBD2 may supply D (5 bases each). This CDR3 region has 18 residues. Trimming pared 0 bases from V and 7 bases from J, leaving 25 bases between. The germline V gene has CDR1 MNHEY and CDR2 SVGAGI. The CDR3 nucleotides are TGTGCCAGCAGTTACTCTGTTCCTTATGACGGGACCCCTAATGAGCAGTACTTC. This encodes CASSYSVPYDGTPNEQYF.

The gene calls are TRBV12-5 and TRBJ2-2; D might be TRBD1 (7 bases). CDR1 LGHNT and CDR2 FRNRAP come from the germline V gene. The length of the CDR3 is 14 residues. V lost 5 bases and J 6 bases, leaving 13 bases between the germline ends. As DNA, the CDR3 is TGTGCTAGTGGTCAGACAGGGAGGCCCGGGGAGCTGTTTTTT. Amino acids: CASGQTGRPGELFF.

This chain uses TRBV4-2 with TRBJ2-5, with TRBD2 matching 8 bases. The CDR3 loop spans 17 amino acids. Germline V CDR1 and CDR2: LGHNA, YNFKEQ. V was pared by 0 bases and J by 1 base, with 7 bases of the junction left unmatched. CDR3 in amino acids: CASSQDPGGSSQETQYF. CDR3 nucleotides: TGTGCCAGCAGCCAAGATCCGGGGGGGTCCTCCCAAGAGACCCAGTACTTC.

This clonotype was seen only a few times. The chain is built from TRBV7-2 and TRBJ2-5, with D tentatively TRBD2 (6 bases). V was pared by 3 bases and J by 2 bases, with 13 bases between. The germline CDR1 and CDR2 sequences are SGHTA and FQGNSA. The CDR3 totals 15 residues. CDR3 sequence: CASSLVLAPQETQYF. CDR3 coding DNA: TGTGCCAGCAGCTTGGTCCTAGCGCCTCAAGAGACCCAGTACTTC.

This chain connects TRBV29-1 to TRBJ1-2, with TRBD1 identical over 9 bases. Germline lookup yields CDR1 SQVTM and CDR2 ANQGSEA. The J segment lost 3 bases and the V segment lost 6 bases, leaving 8 bases of the junction unmatched. This CDR3 comprises 14 residues. The CDR3 DNA reads TGCAGCGTGGAGAGGACAGGGGCAGACTATGGCTACACCTTC. This sequence encodes CSVERTGADYGYTF.